This T cell receptor beta chain was identified during a study of blood T cell repertoires in COVID-19. This CDR3 is built from 14 residues. Unmatched junction bases numbered 3, after V lost 6 bases and J lost 2 bases. Germline values: CDR1 ENHRY, CDR2 SYGVKD. In Seattle, patients joined the study during active infection and were tracked longitudinally. Profiled with immunoSEQ multiplex PCR; TCRdb holds only in-frame clones, not every one. The table has about 98,000 clones, approximately 86% seen once. The gene calls are TRBV10-3 and TRBJ1-2; TRBD1 matches 10 bases. The sequencing sample was made of peripheral blood. The receptor comes from a woman aged 45-59 years with COVID-19, enrolled during active disease. As DNA, the CDR3 is TGTGCCATCAGCGAGACAGGGGGCAACTATGGCTACACCTTC. Amino acids: CAISETGGNYGYTF.